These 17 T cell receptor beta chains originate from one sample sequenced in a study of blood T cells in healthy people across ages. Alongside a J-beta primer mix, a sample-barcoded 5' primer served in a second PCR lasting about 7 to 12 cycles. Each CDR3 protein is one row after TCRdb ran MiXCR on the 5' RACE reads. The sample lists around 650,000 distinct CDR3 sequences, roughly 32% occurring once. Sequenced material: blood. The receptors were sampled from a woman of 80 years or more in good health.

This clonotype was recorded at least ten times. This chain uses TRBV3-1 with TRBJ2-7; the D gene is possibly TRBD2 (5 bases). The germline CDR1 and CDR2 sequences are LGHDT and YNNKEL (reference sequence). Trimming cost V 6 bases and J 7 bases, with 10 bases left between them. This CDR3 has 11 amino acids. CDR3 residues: CASSLDLEQYF. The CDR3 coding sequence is TGTGCCAGCAGTCTGGACTTGGAGCAGTACTTC.

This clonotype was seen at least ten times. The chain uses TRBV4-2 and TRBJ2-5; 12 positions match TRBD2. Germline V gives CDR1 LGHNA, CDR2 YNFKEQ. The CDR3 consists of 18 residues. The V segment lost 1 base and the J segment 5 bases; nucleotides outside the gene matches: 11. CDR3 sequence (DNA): TGTGCCAGCAGCCAAGCTACTAGCGGGGGGACCAGGGCCGAGACCCAGTACTTC. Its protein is CASSQATSGGTRAETQYF.

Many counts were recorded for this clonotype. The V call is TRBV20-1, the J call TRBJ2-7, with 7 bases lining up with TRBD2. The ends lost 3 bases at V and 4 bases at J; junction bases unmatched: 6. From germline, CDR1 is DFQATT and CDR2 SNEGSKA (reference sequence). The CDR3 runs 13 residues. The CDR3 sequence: CSARETSRYEQYF. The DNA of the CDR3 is TGCAGTGCTAGGGAGACTAGCCGGTACGAGCAGTACTTC.

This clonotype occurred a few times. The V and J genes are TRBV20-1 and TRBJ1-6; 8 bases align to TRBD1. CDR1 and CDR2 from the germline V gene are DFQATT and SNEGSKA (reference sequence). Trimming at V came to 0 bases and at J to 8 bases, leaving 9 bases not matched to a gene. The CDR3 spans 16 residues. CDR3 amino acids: CSARDSLQGEDSPLHF. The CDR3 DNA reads TGCAGTGCTAGAGACTCACTACAGGGGGAGGATTCACCCCTCCACTTT.

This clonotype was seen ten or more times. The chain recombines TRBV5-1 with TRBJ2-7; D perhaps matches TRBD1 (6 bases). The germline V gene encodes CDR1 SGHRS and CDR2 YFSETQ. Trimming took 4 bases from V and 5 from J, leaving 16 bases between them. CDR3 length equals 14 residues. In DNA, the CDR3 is TGCGCCAGCAGCGAGACCACAGGGACGCACGAGCAGTACTTC. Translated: CASSETTGTHEQYF.

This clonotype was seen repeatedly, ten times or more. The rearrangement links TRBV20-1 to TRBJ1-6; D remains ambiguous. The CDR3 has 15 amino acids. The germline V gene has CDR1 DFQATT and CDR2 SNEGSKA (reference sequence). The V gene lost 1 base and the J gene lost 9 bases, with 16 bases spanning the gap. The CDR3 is CSARVPGGRISPLHF. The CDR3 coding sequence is TGCAGTGCTAGAGTGCCCGGCGGCCGCATTTCACCCCTCCACTTT.

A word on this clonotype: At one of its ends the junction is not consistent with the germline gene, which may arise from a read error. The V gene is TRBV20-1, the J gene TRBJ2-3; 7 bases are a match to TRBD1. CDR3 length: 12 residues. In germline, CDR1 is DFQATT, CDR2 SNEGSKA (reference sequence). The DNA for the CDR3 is TGCAGGGCTAGAGAGGGGGCAGGTACGCAGTATTTT. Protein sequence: CRAREGAGTQYF.

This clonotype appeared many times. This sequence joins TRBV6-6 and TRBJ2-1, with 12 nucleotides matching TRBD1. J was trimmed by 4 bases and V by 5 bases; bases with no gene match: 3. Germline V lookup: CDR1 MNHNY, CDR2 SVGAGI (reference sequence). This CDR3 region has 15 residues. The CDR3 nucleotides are TGTGCCAGCAGTGGGGACAGGGGGCTTTACAATGAGCAGTTCTTC. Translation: CASSGDRGLYNEQFF.

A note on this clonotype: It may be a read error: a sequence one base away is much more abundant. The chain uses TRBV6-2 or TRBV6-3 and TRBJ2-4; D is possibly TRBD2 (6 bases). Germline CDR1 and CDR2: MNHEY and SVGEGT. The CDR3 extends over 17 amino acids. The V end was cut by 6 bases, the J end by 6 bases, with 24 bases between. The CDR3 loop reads CASSHIPRGTTGNIQYF. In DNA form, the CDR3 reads TGTGCCAGCAGCCACATCCCCCGGGGGACCACGGGAAACATTCAGTACTTC.

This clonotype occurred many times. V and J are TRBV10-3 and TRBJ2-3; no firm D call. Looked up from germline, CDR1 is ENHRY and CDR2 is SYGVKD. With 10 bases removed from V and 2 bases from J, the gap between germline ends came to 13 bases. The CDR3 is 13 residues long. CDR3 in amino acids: CASHEGNTDTQYF. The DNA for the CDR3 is TGTGCCAGCCATGAAGGGAACACAGATACGCAGTATTTT.

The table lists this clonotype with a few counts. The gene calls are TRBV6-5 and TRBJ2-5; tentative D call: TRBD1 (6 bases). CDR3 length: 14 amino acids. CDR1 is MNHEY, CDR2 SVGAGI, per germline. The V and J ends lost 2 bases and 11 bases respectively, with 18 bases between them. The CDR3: CASSYSRQAFGQYF. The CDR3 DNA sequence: TGTGCCAGCAGTTACAGTCGACAGGCCTTCGGGCAGTACTTC.

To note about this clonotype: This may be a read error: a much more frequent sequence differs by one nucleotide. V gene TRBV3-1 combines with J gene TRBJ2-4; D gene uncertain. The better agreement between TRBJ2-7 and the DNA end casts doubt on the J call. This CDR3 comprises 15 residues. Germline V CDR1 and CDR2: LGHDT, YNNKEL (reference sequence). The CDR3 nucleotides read TGTGCCAGCAGCCCCCACGGGTCCCTTCGGTACGAGCAGTACTTC. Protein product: CASSPHGSLRYEQYF.

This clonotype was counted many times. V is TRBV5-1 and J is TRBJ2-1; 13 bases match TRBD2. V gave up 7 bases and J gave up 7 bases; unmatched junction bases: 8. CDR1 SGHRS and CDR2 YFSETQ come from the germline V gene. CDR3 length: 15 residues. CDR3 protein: CASGNPGLAGNEQFF. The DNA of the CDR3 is TGCGCCAGCGGCAATCCGGGACTAGCGGGGAATGAGCAGTTCTTC.

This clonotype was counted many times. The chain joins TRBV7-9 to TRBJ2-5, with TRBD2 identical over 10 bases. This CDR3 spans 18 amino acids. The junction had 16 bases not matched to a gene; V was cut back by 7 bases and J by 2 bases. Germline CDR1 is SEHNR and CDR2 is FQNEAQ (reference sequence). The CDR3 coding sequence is TGTGCCAGCACCCTAGGACTTAGCGGGGGGACCAATCAAGAGACCCAGTACTTC. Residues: CASTLGLSGGTNQETQYF.

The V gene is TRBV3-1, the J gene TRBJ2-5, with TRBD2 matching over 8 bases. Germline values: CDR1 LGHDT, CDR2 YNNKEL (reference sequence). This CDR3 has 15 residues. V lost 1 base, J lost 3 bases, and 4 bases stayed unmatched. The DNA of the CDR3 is TGTGCCAGCAGCCAAGCGGGGGGGCGGGAAGAGACCCAGTACTTC. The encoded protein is CASSQAGGREETQYF.

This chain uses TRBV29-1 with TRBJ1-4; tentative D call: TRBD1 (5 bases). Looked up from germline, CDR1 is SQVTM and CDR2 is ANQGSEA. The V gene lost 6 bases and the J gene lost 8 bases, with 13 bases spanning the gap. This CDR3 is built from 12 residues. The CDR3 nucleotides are TGCAGCGTGACAGTAGTTGACGAAAAACTGTTTTTT. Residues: CSVTVVDEKLFF.

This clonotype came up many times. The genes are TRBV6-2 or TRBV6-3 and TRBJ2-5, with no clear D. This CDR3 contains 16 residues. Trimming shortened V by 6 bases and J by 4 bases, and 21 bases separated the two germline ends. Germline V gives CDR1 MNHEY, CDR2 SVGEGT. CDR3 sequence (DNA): TGTGCCAGCAGGGTACGCGGACGGCTGGGCGGAGAGACCCAGTACTTC. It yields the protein CASRVRGRLGGETQYF.